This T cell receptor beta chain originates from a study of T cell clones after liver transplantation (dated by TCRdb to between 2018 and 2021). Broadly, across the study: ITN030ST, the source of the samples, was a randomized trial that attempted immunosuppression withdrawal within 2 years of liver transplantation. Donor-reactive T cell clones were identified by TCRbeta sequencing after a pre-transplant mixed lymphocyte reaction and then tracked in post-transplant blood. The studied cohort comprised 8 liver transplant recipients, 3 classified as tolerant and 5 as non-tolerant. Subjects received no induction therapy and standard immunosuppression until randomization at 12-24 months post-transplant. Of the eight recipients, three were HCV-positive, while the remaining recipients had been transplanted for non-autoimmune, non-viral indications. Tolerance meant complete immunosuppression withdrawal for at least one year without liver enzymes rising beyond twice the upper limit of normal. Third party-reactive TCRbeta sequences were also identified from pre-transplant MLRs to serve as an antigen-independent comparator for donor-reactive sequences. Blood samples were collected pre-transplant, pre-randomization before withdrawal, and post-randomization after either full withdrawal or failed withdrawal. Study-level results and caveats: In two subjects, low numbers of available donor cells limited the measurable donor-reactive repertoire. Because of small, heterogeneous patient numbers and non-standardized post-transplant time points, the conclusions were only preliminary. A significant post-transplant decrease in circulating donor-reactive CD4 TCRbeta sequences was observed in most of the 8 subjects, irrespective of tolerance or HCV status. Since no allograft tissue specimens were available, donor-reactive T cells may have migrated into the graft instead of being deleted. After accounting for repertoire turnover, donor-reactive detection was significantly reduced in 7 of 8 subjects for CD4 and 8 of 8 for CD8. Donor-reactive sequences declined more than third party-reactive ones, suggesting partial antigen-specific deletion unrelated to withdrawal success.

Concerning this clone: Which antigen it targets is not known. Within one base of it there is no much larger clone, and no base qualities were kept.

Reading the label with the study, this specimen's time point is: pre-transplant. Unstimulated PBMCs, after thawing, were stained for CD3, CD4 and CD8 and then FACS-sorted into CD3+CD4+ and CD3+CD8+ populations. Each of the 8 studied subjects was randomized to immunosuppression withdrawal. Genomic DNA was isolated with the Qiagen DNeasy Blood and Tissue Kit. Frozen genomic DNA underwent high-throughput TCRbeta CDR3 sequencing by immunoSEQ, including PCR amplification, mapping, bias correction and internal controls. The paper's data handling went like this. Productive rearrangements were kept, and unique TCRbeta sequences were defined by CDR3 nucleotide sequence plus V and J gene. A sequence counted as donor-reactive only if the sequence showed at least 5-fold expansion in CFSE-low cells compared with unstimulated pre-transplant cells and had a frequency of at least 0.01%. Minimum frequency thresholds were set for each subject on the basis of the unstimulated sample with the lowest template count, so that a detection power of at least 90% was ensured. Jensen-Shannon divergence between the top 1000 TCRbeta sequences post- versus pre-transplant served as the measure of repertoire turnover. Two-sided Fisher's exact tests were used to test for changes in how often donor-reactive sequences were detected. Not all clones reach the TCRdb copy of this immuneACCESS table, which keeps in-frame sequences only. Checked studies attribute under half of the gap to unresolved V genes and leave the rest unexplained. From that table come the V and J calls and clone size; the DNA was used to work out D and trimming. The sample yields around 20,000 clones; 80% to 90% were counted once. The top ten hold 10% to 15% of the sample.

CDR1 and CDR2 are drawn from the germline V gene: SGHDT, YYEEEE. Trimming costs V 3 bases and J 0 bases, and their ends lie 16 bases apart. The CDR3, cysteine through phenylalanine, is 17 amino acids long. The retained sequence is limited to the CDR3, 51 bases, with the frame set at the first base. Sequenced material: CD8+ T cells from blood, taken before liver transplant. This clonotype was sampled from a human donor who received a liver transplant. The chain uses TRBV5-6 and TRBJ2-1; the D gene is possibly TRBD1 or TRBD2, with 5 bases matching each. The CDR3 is CASSSPRDASSYNEQFF. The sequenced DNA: TGTGCCAGCAGCTCCCCCCGGGACGCGAGCTCCTACAATGAGCAGTTCTTC.